This paragraph reports one TCR beta chain. Its antigen is not identified. This sample was taken from a study of post-analysis software for immune sequencing data. The CDR3 has 13 residues. The V gene end was trimmed by 7 bases and the J gene end by 6 bases; junction bases not matched to a gene: 8. Germline V gene lookup returns CDR1 DFQATT and CDR2 SNEGSKA (reference sequence). Unique-molecular-identifier-tagged TCR beta cDNA libraries were used. A few hundred thousand cDNA molecules were obtained from around 1 to 9.1 million T cells. TCRdb processed the PCR reads anew with MiXCR; each CDR3 protein has one entry. The sample records approximately 730,000 distinct CDR3 sequences, 30% being singletons. Study findings and constraints: The authors found that F measure strongly co-clustered same-batch samples. Roughly five TRBV segments appeared more often in patients than in controls, and TRBV5-6, TRBV5-1 and TRBV20-1 were among these. Normalized Chao1 diversity in multiple sclerosis patients fell significantly below that of controls.

Sequencing was carried out using blood. This sequence was found in a girl between 5 and 17 years old with multiple sclerosis. The V call is TRBV20-1, the J call TRBJ1-5; TRBD1 agrees at 8 bases. Here the CDR3 DNA reads TGCAGTGTGTCCAGGGGGCTAGGTCAGCCCCAGCATTTT. Translation: CSVSRGLGQPQHF.